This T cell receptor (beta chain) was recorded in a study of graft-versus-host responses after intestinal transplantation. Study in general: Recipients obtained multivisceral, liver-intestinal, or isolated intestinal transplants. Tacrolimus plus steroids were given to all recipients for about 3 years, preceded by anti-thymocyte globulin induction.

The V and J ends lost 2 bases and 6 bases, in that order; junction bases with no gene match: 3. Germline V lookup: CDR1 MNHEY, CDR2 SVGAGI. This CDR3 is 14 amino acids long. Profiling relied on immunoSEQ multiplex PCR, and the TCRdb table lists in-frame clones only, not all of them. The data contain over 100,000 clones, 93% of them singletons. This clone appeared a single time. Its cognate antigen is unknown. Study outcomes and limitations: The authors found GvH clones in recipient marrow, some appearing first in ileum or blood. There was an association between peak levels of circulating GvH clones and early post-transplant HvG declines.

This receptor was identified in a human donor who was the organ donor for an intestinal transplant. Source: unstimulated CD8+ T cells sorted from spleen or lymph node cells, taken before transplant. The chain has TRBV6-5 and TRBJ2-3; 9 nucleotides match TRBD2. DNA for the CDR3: TGTGCCAGCAGTTACCTAGCGGGACGGGATACGCAGTATTTT. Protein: CASSYLAGRDTQYF.